The TCR beta chain described here comes from a study of T cell repertoires in cytomegalovirus infection. Notes on the study in general: Pooled public TCR beta family frequency picked out CMV carriers with the relevant HLA.

The CDR3 spans 11 residues. Each CDR3 protein gets one entry after TCRdb re-called the reads with MiXCR. The sample has a few hundred thousand distinct CDR3 sequences; 22% are singletons. Remarks on this clonotype: Its antigen is unidentified. One end of the junction is discordant with germline, which a read error may explain.

The sequencing used cultured PBMCs, collected from culture after CMV antigen stimulation. The chain combines TRBV12-3 or TRBV12-4 with TRBJ2-3, with D perhaps TRBD1 (6 bases). This TCR derives from a human donor in good health (CMV status not recorded). Some clones in this sample may be carry-over from other donors' samples. The CDR3 loop reads CASSPGNQGHF. In nucleotides, the CDR3 is TGTGCCAGCAGTCCCGGGAATCAGGGGCATTTT.